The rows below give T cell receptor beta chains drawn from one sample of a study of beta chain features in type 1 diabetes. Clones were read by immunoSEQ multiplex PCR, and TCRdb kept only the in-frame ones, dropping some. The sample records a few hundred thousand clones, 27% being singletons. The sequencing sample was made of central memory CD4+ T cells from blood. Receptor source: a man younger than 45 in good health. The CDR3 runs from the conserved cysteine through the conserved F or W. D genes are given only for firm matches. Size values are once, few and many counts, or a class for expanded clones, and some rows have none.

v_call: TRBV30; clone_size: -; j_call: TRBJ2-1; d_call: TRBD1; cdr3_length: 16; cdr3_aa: CAWISRQGANYNEQFF; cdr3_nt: TGTGCCTGGATCTCAAGGCAGGGGGCTAACTACAATGAGCAGTTCTTC
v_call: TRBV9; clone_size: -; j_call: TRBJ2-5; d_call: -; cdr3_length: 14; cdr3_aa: CASSVYGGLETQYF; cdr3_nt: TGTGCCAGCAGCGTATATGGCGGTTTAGAGACCCAGTACTTC
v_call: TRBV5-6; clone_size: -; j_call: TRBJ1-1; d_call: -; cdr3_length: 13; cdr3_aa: CASSLVGKTEAFF; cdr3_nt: TGTGCCAGCAGCTTGGTGGGGAAGACTGAAGCTTTCTTT
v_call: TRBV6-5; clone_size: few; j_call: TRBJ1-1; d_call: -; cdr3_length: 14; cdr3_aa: CASSLQSLGTEAFF; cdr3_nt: TGTGCCAGCAGCTTGCAGTCCCTGGGAACTGAAGCTTTCTTT
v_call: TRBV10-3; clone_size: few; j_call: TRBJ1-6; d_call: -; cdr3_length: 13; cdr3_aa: CAERERNNSPLHF; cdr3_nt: TGTGCCGAAAGGGAAAGGAATAATTCACCCCTCCACTTT
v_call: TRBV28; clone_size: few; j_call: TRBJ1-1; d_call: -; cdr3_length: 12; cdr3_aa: CASSLGQTEAFF; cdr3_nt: TGTGCCAGCAGTTTAGGACAGACTGAAGCTTTCTTT
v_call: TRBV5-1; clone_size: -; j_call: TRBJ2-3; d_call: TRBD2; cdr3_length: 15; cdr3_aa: CASSTTGTSGDTQYF; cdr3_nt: TGCGCCAGCAGCACCACCGGGACTAGCGGAGATACGCAGTATTTT
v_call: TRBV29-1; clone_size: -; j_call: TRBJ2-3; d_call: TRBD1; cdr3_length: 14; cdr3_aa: CSVSSRGSTDTQYF; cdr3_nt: TGCAGCGTTTCCTCCAGGGGGAGCACAGATACGCAGTATTTT
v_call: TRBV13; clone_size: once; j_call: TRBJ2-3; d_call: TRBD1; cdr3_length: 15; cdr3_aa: CASSPGQGTTDTQYF; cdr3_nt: TGTGCCAGCAGCCCGGGACAGGGGACCACAGATACGCAGTATTTT
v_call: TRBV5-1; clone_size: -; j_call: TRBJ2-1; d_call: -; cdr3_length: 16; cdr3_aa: CASSLGADRHEVEQFF; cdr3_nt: TGCGCCAGCAGCTTGGGAGCGGATAGGCACGAGGTCGAGCAGTTCTTC
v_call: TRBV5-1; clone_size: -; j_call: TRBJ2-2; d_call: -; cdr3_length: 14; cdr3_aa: CASSSAGSTGELFF; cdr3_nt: TGCGCCAGCAGCTCCGCGGGAAGCACCGGGGAGCTGTTTTTT
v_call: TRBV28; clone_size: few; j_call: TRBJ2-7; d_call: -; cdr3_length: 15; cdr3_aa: CASRVAWGGPGEQYF; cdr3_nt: TGTGCCAGCAGGGTCGCCTGGGGGGGCCCCGGCGAGCAGTACTTC
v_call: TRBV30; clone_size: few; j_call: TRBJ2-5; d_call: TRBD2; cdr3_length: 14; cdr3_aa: CAWSELAGSETQYF; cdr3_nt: TGTGCCTGGAGTGAACTAGCGGGGTCAGAGACCCAGTACTTC
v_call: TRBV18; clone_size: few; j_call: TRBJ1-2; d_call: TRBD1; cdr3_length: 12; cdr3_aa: CASSSDRLGYTF; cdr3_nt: TGTGCCAGCTCATCGGACAGGTTGGGCTACACCTTC
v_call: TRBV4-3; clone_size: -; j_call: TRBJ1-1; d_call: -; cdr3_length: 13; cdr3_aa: CASSQDWFEAAFF; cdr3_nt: TGCGCCAGCAGCCAAGATTGGTTCGAGGCCGCTTTCTTT
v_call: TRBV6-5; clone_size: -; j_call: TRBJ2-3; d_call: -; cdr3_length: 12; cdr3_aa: CASSPGQTTQYF; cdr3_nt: TGTGCCAGCAGCCCGGGACAAACTACGCAGTATTTT
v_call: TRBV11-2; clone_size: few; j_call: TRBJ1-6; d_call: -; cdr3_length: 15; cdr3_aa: CASSLDGVKNSPLHF; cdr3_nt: TGTGCCAGCAGCTTAGACGGGGTGAAGAATTCACCCCTCCACTTT
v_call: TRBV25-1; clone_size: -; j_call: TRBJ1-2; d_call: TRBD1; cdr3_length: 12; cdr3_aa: CASSGRDSGYTF; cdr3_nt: TGTGCCAGCAGTGGCCGGGACAGCGGCTACACCTTC
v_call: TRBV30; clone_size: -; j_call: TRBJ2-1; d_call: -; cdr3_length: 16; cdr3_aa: CAWSGGSGLNYNEQFF; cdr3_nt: TGTGCCTGGAGTGGCGGCTCGGGACTGAACTACAATGAGCAGTTCTTC
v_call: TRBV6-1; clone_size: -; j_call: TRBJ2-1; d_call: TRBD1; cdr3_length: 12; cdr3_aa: CASRQGLNEQFF; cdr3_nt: TGTGCCAGCAGACAGGGGTTAAATGAGCAGTTCTTC
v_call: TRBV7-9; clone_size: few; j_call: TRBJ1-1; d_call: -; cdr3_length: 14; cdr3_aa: CASSLYDMNTEAFF; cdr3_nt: TGTGCCAGCAGCCTCTACGACATGAACACTGAAGCTTTCTTT
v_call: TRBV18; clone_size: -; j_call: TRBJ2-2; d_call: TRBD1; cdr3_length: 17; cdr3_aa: CASSPRTGGADTGELFF; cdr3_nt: TGTGCCAGCTCACCAAGGACAGGGGGCGCGGACACCGGGGAGCTGTTTTTT
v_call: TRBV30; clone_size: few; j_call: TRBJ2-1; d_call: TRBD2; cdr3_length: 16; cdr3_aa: CAWSDNRGGSYNEQFF; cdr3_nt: TGTGCCTGGAGTGATAATCGGGGGGGCTCCTACAATGAGCAGTTCTTC
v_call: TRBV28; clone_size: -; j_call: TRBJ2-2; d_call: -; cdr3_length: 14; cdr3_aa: CASAKVGETGELLF; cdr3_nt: TGTGCCAGCGCCAAGGTGGGAGAAACCGGGGAGCTGCTTTTT
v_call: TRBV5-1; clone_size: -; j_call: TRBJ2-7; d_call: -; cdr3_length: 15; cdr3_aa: CASSSGLQISYEQYF; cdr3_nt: TGCGCCAGCAGCTCGGGACTCCAAATCTCCTACGAGCAGTACTTC
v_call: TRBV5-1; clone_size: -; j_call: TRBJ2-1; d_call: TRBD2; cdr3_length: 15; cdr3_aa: CASSLGLAGNNEQFF; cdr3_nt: TGCGCCAGCAGCTTGGGGCTAGCGGGAAACAATGAGCAGTTCTTC
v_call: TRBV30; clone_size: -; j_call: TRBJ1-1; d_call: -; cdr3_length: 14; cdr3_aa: CAWSGQLVNTEAFF; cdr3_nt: TGTGCCTGGAGTGGGCAGCTTGTGAACACTGAAGCTTTCTTT
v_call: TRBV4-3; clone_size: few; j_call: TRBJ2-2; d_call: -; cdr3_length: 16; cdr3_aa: CASSQDGLANTGELFF; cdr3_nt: TGCGCCAGCAGCCAAGATGGCCTAGCGAACACCGGGGAGCTGTTTTTT
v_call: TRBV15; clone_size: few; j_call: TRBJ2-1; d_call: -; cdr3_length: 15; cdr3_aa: CATSRDRGGVGEQFF; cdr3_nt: TGTGCCACCAGCAGGGACCGTGGGGGTGTAGGGGAGCAGTTCTTC
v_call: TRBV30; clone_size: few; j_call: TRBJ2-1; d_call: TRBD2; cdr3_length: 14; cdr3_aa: CASSSAGGLAEQFF; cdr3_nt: TGTGCCTCCTCGAGCGCGGGAGGCCTGGCTGAGCAGTTCTTC
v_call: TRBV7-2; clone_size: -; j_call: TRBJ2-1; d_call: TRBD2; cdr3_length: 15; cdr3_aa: CASSLGGSRYNEQFF; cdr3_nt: TGTGCCAGCAGCTTGGGCGGGAGCCGGTACAATGAGCAGTTCTTC
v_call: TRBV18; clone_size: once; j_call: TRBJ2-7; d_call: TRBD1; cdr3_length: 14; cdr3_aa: CASSPTGETYEQYF; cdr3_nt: TGTGCCAGCTCACCGACAGGGGAAACCTACGAGCAGTACTTC
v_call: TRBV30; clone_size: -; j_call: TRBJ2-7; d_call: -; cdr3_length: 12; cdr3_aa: CAWSVLSGKQYF; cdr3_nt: TGTGCCTGGAGTGTACTATCGGGGAAGCAGTACTTC
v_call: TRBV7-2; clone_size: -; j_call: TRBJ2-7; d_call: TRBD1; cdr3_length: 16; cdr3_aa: CASSLAETGGQNEQYF; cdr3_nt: TGTGCCAGCAGCTTAGCCGAAACAGGGGGCCAAAACGAGCAGTACTTC
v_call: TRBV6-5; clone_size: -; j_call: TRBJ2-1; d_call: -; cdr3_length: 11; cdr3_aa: CASSQGSEQFF; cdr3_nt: TGTGCCAGCAGTCAGGGGAGTGAGCAGTTCTTC
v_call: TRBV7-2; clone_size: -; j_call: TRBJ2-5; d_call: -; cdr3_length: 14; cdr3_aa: CASSFRRYQETQYF; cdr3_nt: TGTGCCAGCAGCTTTCGCCGGTACCAAGAGACCCAGTACTTC
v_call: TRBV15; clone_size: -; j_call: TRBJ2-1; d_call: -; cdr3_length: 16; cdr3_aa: CATSREVWEMGYEQFF; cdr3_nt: TGTGCCACCAGCAGAGAAGTGTGGGAGATGGGGTATGAGCAGTTCTTC
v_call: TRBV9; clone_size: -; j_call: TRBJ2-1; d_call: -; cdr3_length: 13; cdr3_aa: CASSVVAFDEQFF; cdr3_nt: TGTGCCAGCAGCGTAGTAGCTTTCGATGAGCAGTTCTTC
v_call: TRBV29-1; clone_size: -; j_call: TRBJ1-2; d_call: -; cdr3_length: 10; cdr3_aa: CSDLRYGYTF; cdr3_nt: TGCAGCGATCTTCGTTATGGCTACACCTTC
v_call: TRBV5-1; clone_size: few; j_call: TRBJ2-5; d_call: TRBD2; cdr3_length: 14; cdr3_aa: CASSPGTSRETQYF; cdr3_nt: TGCGCCAGCAGCCCTGGGACTAGCCGGGAGACCCAGTACTTC
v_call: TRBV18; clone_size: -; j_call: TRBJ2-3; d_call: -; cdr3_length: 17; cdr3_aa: CASSTDPNGGITDTQYF; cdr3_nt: TGTGCCAGCTCAACGGACCCTAATGGGGGAATCACAGATACGCAGTATTTT
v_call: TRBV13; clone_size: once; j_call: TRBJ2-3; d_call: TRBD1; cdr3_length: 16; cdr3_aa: CASSPSRTGSTDTQYF; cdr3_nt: TGTGCCAGCAGCCCAAGCCGGACAGGTAGCACAGATACGCAGTATTTT
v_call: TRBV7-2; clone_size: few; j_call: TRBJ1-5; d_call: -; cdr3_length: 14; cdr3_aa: CASSLGHINQPQHF; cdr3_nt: TGTGCCAGCAGCTTAGGACACATCAATCAGCCCCAGCATTTT
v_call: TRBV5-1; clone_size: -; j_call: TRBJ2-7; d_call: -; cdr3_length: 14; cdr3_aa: CASSLVGIMEEQYF; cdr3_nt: TGCGCCAGCAGCTTGGTGGGAATAATGGAGGAGCAGTACTTC
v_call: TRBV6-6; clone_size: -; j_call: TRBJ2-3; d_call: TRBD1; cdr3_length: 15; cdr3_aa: CASIQGTGGKHTQYF; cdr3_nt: TGTGCCAGCATCCAAGGGACAGGGGGAAAACATACGCAGTATTTT
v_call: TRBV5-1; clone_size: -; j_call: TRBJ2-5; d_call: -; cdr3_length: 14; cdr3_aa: CASSLGGTVETQYF; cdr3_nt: TGCGCCAGCAGCTTGGGAGGGACGGTGGAGACCCAGTACTTC
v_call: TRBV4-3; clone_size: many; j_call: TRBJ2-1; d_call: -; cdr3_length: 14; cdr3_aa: CASSPAASYNEQFF; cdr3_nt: TGCGCCAGCAGCCCCGCCGCCTCCTACAATGAGCAGTTCTTC
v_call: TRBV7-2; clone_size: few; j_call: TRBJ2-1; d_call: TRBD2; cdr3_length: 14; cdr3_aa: CASSRLASINEQFF; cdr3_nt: TGTGCCAGCAGCCGACTAGCGAGTATCAATGAGCAGTTCTTC
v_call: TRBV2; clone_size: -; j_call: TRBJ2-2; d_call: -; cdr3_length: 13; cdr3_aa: CASSLSSTGELFF; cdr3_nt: TGTGCCAGCAGCTTAAGCAGCACCGGGGAGCTGTTTTTT
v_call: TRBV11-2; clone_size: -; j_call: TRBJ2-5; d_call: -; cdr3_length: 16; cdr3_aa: CASSNTRLGPQETQYF; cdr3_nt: TGTGCCAGCAGTAACACCCGGTTAGGGCCGCAAGAGACCCAGTACTTC
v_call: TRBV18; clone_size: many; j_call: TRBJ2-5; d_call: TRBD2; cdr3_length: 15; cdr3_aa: CASSPASGGLETQYF; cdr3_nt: TGTGCCAGCTCACCAGCCAGCGGGGGGCTGGAGACCCAGTACTTC
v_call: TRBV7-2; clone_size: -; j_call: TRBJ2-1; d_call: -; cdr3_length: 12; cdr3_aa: CASSFRPGEQFF; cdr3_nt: TGTGCCAGCAGTTTTAGACCTGGTGAGCAGTTCTTC
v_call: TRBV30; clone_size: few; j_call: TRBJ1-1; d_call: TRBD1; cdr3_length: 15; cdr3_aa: CAWSVRQGGNTEAFF; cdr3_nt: TGTGCCTGGAGTGTAAGACAGGGGGGGAACACTGAAGCTTTCTTT
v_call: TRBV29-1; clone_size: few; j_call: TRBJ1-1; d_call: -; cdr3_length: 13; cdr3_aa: CSTSLGTHTEAFF; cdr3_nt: TGCAGCACATCCCTGGGCACGCACACTGAAGCTTTCTTT